What follows are 10 T cell receptor beta chains derived from one specimen sequenced in a study of cytomegalovirus exposure and HLA in healthy donors. PCR used 60 Vbeta primers and 13 Jbeta primers. Measured with immunoSEQ multiplex PCR; TCRdb has only the in-frame clones, and not every one. The table records 150,000 or so clones, about 74% of them present only once. The sequencing sample was made of PBMCs. All receptors derive from a male donor in good health and CMV-seronegative.

The chain recombines TRBV27 with TRBJ1-2; 12 nucleotides align to TRBD1. The CDR3 is 15 amino acids. V shed 5 bases and J 8 bases; nucleotides not matched to a gene: 9. The germline gives CDR1 MNHEY, CDR2 SMNVEV (reference sequence). CDR3 protein: CASSRGAGTGGGYTF. The CDR3 DNA is TGTGCCAGCAGTCGCGGAGCCGGGACAGGGGGCGGCTACACCTTC.

This clone was seen once. The chain has TRBV4-1 and TRBJ2-7, with D perhaps TRBD1 (6 bases). The V end lost 3 bases, the J end lost 3 bases, and 15 bases lay between the germline ends. The CDR3 loop spans 15 amino acids. CDR1 is MGHRA, CDR2 YSYEKL, per germline. CDR3 coding DNA: TGCGCCAGCAGCCATCTAGACAGGCGCGGCTACGAGCAGTACTTC. Amino acid sequence: CASSHLDRRGYEQYF.

The V and J genes are TRBV10-3 and TRBJ1-2; D unresolved. Per germline, CDR1 ENHRY and CDR2 SYGVKD. Trimming pared 4 bases from V and 4 bases from J, leaving 19 bases between. The CDR3 runs 16 residues. The CDR3 DNA sequence: TGTGCCATCAGTGGGGTGACCCCGGGTAGTAGCTATGGCTACACCTTC. Its translation: CAISGVTPGSSYGYTF.

The chain combines TRBV6-5 with TRBJ1-1; D possibly corresponds to TRBD1 (5 bases). Looked up from germline, CDR1 is MNHEY and CDR2 is SVGAGI. This CDR3 region has 14 residues. Trimming left V 0 bases short and J 4 bases short, with 9 bases between. The CDR3, as DNA: TGTGCCAGCAGTTACTCGATTAGGGGCACTGAAGCTTTCTTT. Protein sequence: CASSYSIRGTEAFF.

V gene TRBV7-3 combines with J gene TRBJ2-7; the match to TRBD2 covers 13 bases. The CDR3 covers 16 residues. Germline V gene lookup returns CDR1 SGHTA and CDR2 FQGTGA. V trimming: 4 bases; J trimming: 4 bases; junction bases outside the gene matches: 7. The CDR3 nucleotides are TGTGCCAGCAGCTCAACCGGGACTAGCGGGATATACGAGCAGTACTTC. Its translation: CASSSTGTSGIYEQYF. Looking up the rest from reference TRBV7-3 and TRBJ2-7 gives the full variable domain: GAGVSQTPSNKVTEKGKYVELRCDPISGHTALYWYRQSLGQGPEFLIYFQGTGAADDSGLPNDRFFAVRPEGSVSTLKIQRTERGDSAVYLCASSSTGTSGIYEQYFGPGTRLTVT.

A few counts support this clone. The gene calls are TRBV5-4 and TRBJ2-5; 9 bases are shared with TRBD2. The germline CDR1 and CDR2 sequences are SGHNT and YYREEE (reference sequence). This CDR3 spans 15 amino acids. The V and J ends lost 2 bases and 3 bases, in that order; junction bases with no gene match: 5. CDR3 bases: TGTGCCAGCAGCTTCAAAGGCGGGGGGGAAGAGACCCAGTACTTC. Its translation: CASSFKGGGEETQYF.

This clone was seen more than once but under ten times. The rearrangement uses TRBV5-5 and TRBJ1-1, with D perhaps TRBD1 (5 bases). The CDR3 has 12 amino acids. CDR1 is SGHKS and CDR2 is YYEKEE in the germline V gene (reference sequence). Between the trimmed V and J ends, which lost 4 bases and 8 bases, there was a span of 12 bases. The CDR3 region is CASSDRRGEAFF. CDR3 in DNA: TGTGCCAGCAGCGACCGGAGGGGAGAAGCTTTCTTT.

V and J are TRBV4-3 and TRBJ2-7; 8 positions agree with TRBD1. CDR1 and CDR2 (germline): LGHNA, YSLEER. The CDR3 length is 14 residues. After removal of 2 bases from V and 3 bases from J, the junction contained 3 bases not matched to a gene. This CDR3 reads CASSQRTGNYEQYF. The CDR3, as DNA: TGCGCCAGCAGCCAAAGGACAGGGAACTACGAGCAGTACTTC.

This clone was counted only a few times. V and J are TRBV28 and TRBJ2-7, with 7 bases lining up with TRBD2. Looked up from germline, CDR1 is MDHEN and CDR2 is SYDVKM. With V trimmed by 7 bases and J by 3 bases, 9 bases remained unmatched. This CDR3 region has 14 residues. As DNA, the CDR3 is TGTGCCAGCATGGTTTGGGGCGGGGGCTACGAGCAGTACTTC. Translated, it gives CASMVWGGGYEQYF.

This rearrangement joins TRBV7-9 to TRBJ1-1; no clear D gene. CDR3 length: 12 amino acids. Germline V gives CDR1 SEHNR, CDR2 FQNEAQ (reference sequence). V lost 6 bases to trimming and J lost 1 base, with 6 bases between them. CDR3 nucleotide sequence: TGTGCCAGCAGACACGCGAACACTGAAGCTTTCTTT. Translating it yields CASRHANTEAFF.